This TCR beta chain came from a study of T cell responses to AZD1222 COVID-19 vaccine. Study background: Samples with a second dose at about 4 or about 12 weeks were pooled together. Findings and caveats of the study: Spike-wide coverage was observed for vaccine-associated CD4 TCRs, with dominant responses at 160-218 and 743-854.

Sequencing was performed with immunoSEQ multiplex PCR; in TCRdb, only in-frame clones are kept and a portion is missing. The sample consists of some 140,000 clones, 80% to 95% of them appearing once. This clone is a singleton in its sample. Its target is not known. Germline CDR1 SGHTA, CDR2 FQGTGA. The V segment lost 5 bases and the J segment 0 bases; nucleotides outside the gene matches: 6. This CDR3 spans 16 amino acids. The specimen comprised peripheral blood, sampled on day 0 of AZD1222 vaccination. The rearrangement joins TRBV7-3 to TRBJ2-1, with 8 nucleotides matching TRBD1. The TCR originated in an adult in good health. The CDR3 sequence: CASSHPQGDSYNEQFF. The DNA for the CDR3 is TGTGCCAGCAGCCACCCACAGGGGGACTCCTACAATGAGCAGTTCTTC.